Reported below is one T cell receptor (beta chain). Its target antigen remains unknown. Base qualities are missing; no much larger clone stands one base away. These data originate in a study of shared clonotypes between healthy human individuals (dated by TCRdb to 2018 to 2020). For context, the study as a whole: The cohort included three men and a couple of women between 18 and 49 years of age. Per donor, three plates each were used for CD4 naive and CD4 memory, two for CD8 naive, and one for CD8 memory. To estimate repertoire size and how much clonotypes are shared between individuals, the study performed deep sequencing of blood TCR repertoires from roughly five healthy adults. To increase sequencing depth and limit assay-specific biases, TCR repertoire library preparation and sequencing were carried out by different laboratories using diverse techniques. Leukapheresis yielded between about 0.85 and 9 billion PBMCs per donor. Overall results and qualifications from the work: Pairwise subsampling indicated that sequencing depth was expected to affect the degree of clonotype sharing among donors. Larger estimated clonotype richness was generally found for naive subsets than for memory subsets. Even with the large sequencing depth, rarefaction of the sorted-subset datasets indicated that sequencing was incomplete. Clonotypes shared by all four sorted-subset donors showed higher generation probabilities than non-shared clonotypes. The genetic and exposure-history diversity represented was limited by the small number of donors. Across a handful of donors, 5% to 6% of naive CD4, 3% to 4% of naive CD8, approximately 2.5% of memory CD4, and 0.3% to 0.45% of memory CD8 clonotypes were shared. Sampling was restricted to blood, and TCR repertoires in tissues likely differ from the TCR repertoires found in blood.

CD8 naive samples consisted of CD45RO-negative cells that were positively selected for CCR7, yielding a CD45RA+CCR7+ population without TemRA cells. The donors were healthy, HIV-negative adults with no recently reported acute infections or vaccinations. Every donor was a Caucasian adult residing in Nashville, Tennessee, USA. Blood was obtained by leukapheresis, after which PBMCs were separated by Ficoll-Histopaque density gradient centrifugation and cryopreserved in liquid nitrogen vapor phase. Analytical flow cytometry was used to check the purity and quantity of every magnetically sorted T cell population. Each sorted fraction had its genomic DNA isolated and then quantified by UV absorbance on a Nanodrop 2000c. V loses 4 bases, J loses 4 bases, and the germline ends lie 15 bases apart. From the germline V gene, CDR1 is SGDLS and CDR2 is YYNGEE. From the cysteine through the phenylalanine, the CDR3 covers 14 amino acids. Of the read, only the CDR3 DNA is kept; its 42 bases are in frame from base 1.

TCR CDR3 regions were amplified from genomic DNA by multiplex PCR using the deep immunoSEQ assay. Extracted genomic DNA from each cell subset was spread evenly across all wells of several immunoSEQ 96-well plates, with each plate serving as a replicate. Each replicate PCR for sorted subsets received about 0.2 ug genomic DNA, equal to tens of thousands of T cell genomes. The purified libraries were quantified using a Qubit 3.0 fluorometer, sized with a Bioanalyzer 2100, and then quantified again using the KAPA Library Quantification kit. Every immunoSEQ 96-well plate was sequenced on a dedicated single-read 150-cycle Illumina NextSeq 550 flow cell. As for the authors' bioinformatics: The immunoSEQ output contained only junctional sequences without quality scores, so filtering could not match that applied to full-length reads. To assign V/J genes and CDR3, sequences were annotated against IMGT germline references using PyIR, a Python wrapper for IgBLAST v1.9. Reads with weak V/J assignments (E-value above 1e-6), missing CDR3, stop codons, out-of-frame junctions, or ambiguous translated residues were removed. A V3J clonotype was defined by an identical inferred V gene, J gene, and CDR3 amino acid sequence. Percentage overlap between repertoires was calculated by dividing the number of shared unique clonotypes by the size of the smaller repertoire. Repertoire richness was assessed with RTK rarefaction, the Chao1 estimator, and Recon v2.1 estimates of unobserved clonotypes. Generation probabilities were computed with OLGA for all TCRbeta clonotypes obtained by the gDNA method from a handful of donors. In its TCRdb copy, this immuneACCESS table keeps in-frame sequences only and misses some clones. Where compared with another copy, unresolved V genes explain less than half of these, and the others have no known cause. That table supplies the V and J calls and clone size; D and trimming were determined from the DNA. This sample lists about 2.1 million clones; over 85% were detected once. Jointly, the top ten make up 1.5% to 2% of the sample.

The sample was naive CD8+ T cells from PBMCs. The cell subset or site label of this sample denotes: CD45RA+CCR7+. The sequence derives from a man aged 18-30 years in good health. Some clones in this sample may be carry-over from other donors' samples. Here the chain combines TRBV9 and TRBJ2-7; the D segment cannot be called with confidence. The nucleotide sequence reads TGTGCCAGCAGCCCCGACGGGTCCGGGTACGAGCAGTACTTC. Its amino acids are CASSPDGSGYEQYF.